This is a list of T cell receptor beta chains from one sample in a study of T cell repertoires in cytomegalovirus infection. In TCRdb, the reads were re-called with MiXCR into one record per CDR3 protein. The table has around 130,000 distinct CDR3 sequences, roughly 9% seen once. Sequencing input: PBMCs. The receptors originated from a human donor in good health (CMV status not recorded). Some clones in this sample may be carry-over from other donors' samples. The CDR3 runs from the conserved cysteine through the conserved F or W. D genes are given only for firm matches. Part of the rows lack a size; the others show once, few, many or a class for expanded clones.

d_gene: .
j_gene: TRBJ2-3
v_gene: TRBV10-3
abundance: .
CDR3aa: CAISGGGEGTDTQYF
CDR3nt: TGTGCCATCAGTGGGGGAGGAGAGGGCACAGATACGCAGTATTTT

d_gene: TRBD1
j_gene: TRBJ2-1
v_gene: TRBV25-1
abundance: .
CDR3aa: CATLGEGQGRNEQFF
CDR3nt: TGTGCCACCCTCGGGGAAGGACAGGGGAGGAATGAGCAGTTCTTC

d_gene: .
j_gene: TRBJ2-2
v_gene: TRBV14
abundance: .
CDR3aa: CASSQAPRGELFF
CDR3nt: TGTGCCAGCAGCCAAGCCCCCCGTGGGGAGCTGTTTTTT

d_gene: TRBD1
j_gene: TRBJ1-2
v_gene: TRBV2
abundance: many
CDR3aa: CASSGDRARNGYTF
CDR3nt: TGTGCCAGCAGTGGGGACAGGGCACGGAATGGCTACACCTTC

d_gene: TRBD2
j_gene: TRBJ2-1
v_gene: TRBV28
abundance: .
CDR3aa: CASSLYGTSGGGTGVEQFF
CDR3nt: TGTGCCAGCAGTTTATATGGGACTAGCGGGGGGGGCACGGGCGTTGAGCAGTTCTTC

d_gene: .
j_gene: TRBJ1-4
v_gene: TRBV7-9
abundance: many
CDR3aa: CASSPGSVGGYEKLFF
CDR3nt: TGTGCCAGCAGCCCAGGTTCGGTGGGAGGATATGAAAAACTGTTTTTT

d_gene: .
j_gene: TRBJ1-1
v_gene: TRBV12-3/TRBV12-4
abundance: many
CDR3aa: CASSLRQVMNTEAFF
CDR3nt: TGTGCCAGCAGTTTAAGACAGGTCATGAACACTGAAGCTTTCTTT

d_gene: .
j_gene: TRBJ2-5
v_gene: TRBV5-1
abundance: .
CDR3aa: CASSPGYLQETQYF
CDR3nt: TGCGCCAGCAGCCCGGGGTACCTCCAAGAGACCCAGTACTTC

d_gene: .
j_gene: TRBJ2-3
v_gene: TRBV3-1
abundance: many
CDR3aa: CASSHSGGYTQYF
CDR3nt: TGTGCCAGCAGCCATTCCGGGGGTTATACGCAGTATTTT

d_gene: TRBD1
j_gene: TRBJ1-1
v_gene: TRBV7-9
abundance: many
CDR3aa: CASSRGQVNTEAFF
CDR3nt: TGTGCCAGCAGCAGGGGACAGGTGAACACTGAAGCTTTCTTT

d_gene: .
j_gene: TRBJ2-7
v_gene: TRBV19
abundance: many
CDR3aa: CATNREPSDYEQYF
CDR3nt: TGTGCCACCAACAGGGAGCCATCGGATTACGAGCAGTACTTC

d_gene: TRBD2
j_gene: TRBJ2-5
v_gene: TRBV7-8
abundance: many
CDR3aa: CASSLGPGLAGGETQYF
CDR3nt: TGTGCCAGCAGCTTAGGTCCGGGACTAGCGGGAGGAGAGACCCAGTACTTC

d_gene: .
j_gene: TRBJ1-4
v_gene: TRBV7-6
abundance: many
CDR3aa: CASSLGQKPDATNEKLFF
CDR3nt: TGTGCCAGCAGCCTTGGACAGAAACCCGACGCAACTAATGAAAAACTGTTTTTT

d_gene: .
j_gene: TRBJ2-2
v_gene: TRBV7-2
abundance: many
CDR3aa: CASSSTLGQAGELFF
CDR3nt: TGTGCCAGCAGCTCCACACTGGGACAAGCTGGGGAGCTGTTTTTT

d_gene: .
j_gene: TRBJ1-5
v_gene: TRBV9
abundance: few
CDR3aa: CASGPEWGYSNQPQHF
CDR3nt: TGTGCCAGCGGGCCCGAGTGGGGTTATAGCAATCAGCCCCAGCATTTT

d_gene: .
j_gene: TRBJ2-7
v_gene: TRBV2
abundance: many
CDR3aa: CASSPAYEQYF
CDR3nt: TGTGCCAGCAGCCCCGCCTACGAGCAGTACTTC

d_gene: TRBD1
j_gene: TRBJ1-5
v_gene: TRBV7-2
abundance: many
CDR3aa: CASSLAPKPGTVILPQHF
CDR3nt: TGTGCCAGCAGCTTAGCCCCTAAACCCGGGACAGTTATACTTCCCCAGCATTTT

d_gene: .
j_gene: TRBJ2-3
v_gene: TRBV20-1
abundance: many
CDR3aa: CSAKGSTDTQYF
CDR3nt: TGCAGTGCTAAAGGGAGCACAGATACGCAGTATTTT

d_gene: .
j_gene: TRBJ1-6
v_gene: TRBV15
abundance: many
CDR3aa: CATSRGQGRWNSPLHF
CDR3nt: TGTGCCACCAGCAGAGGGCAGGGTAGATGGAATTCACCCCTCCACTTT

d_gene: TRBD1
j_gene: TRBJ2-1
v_gene: TRBV18
abundance: many
CDR3aa: CASSHETGGYNEQFF
CDR3nt: TGTGCCAGCTCACATGAGACAGGGGGTTACAATGAGCAGTTCTTC

d_gene: TRBD1
j_gene: TRBJ1-5
v_gene: TRBV20-1
abundance: many
CDR3aa: CSARGRTLSRTGVYSNQPQHF
CDR3nt: TGCAGTGCTAGAGGTAGAACTTTGTCCAGGACAGGGGTCTATAGCAATCAGCCCCAGCATTTT

d_gene: .
j_gene: TRBJ2-7
v_gene: TRBV20-1
abundance: many
CDR3aa: CSARGDSPYEQYF
CDR3nt: TGCAGTGCTAGAGGAGATTCCCCCTACGAGCAGTACTTC

d_gene: TRBD1
j_gene: TRBJ1-1
v_gene: TRBV12-3/TRBV12-4
abundance: .
CDR3aa: CASRKGAATEAFF
CDR3nt: TGTGCCAGCAGGAAGGGGGCAGCCACTGAAGCTTTCTTT

d_gene: .
j_gene: TRBJ1-1
v_gene: TRBV12-3/TRBV12-4
abundance: many
CDR3aa: CASTHGQFEAFF
CDR3nt: TGTGCCAGCACCCATGGACAGTTTGAAGCTTTCTTT

d_gene: TRBD1
j_gene: TRBJ2-1
v_gene: TRBV5-4
abundance: many
CDR3aa: CASSRDRDNEQFF
CDR3nt: TGTGCCAGCAGCCGGGACAGGGACAATGAGCAGTTCTTC

d_gene: .
j_gene: TRBJ2-7
v_gene: TRBV23-1
abundance: .
CDR3aa: CASSRPHEQYF
CDR3nt: TGCGCCAGCAGTCGCCCTCACGAGCAGTACTTC

d_gene: TRBD1
j_gene: TRBJ2-3
v_gene: TRBV5-1
abundance: few
CDR3aa: CASSSKQGAFDTQYF
CDR3nt: TGCGCCAGCAGTTCGAAACAGGGGGCGTTTGATACGCAGTATTTT

d_gene: TRBD2
j_gene: TRBJ2-7
v_gene: TRBV7-9
abundance: .
CDR3aa: CASRGTVAGGPYEQYF
CDR3nt: TGTGCCAGCCGCGGAACAGTAGCGGGCGGCCCCTACGAGCAGTACTTC

d_gene: .
j_gene: TRBJ1-4
v_gene: TRBV6-5
abundance: .
CDR3aa: CASSRGVATNEKLFF
CDR3nt: TGTGCCAGCAGTAGGGGCGTTGCAACTAATGAAAAACTGTTTTTT

d_gene: .
j_gene: TRBJ2-1
v_gene: TRBV5-1
abundance: .
CDR3aa: CASSSRTVYNEQFF
CDR3nt: TGCGCCAGCAGCTCACGGACAGTCTACAATGAGCAGTTCTTC

d_gene: TRBD2
j_gene: TRBJ2-7
v_gene: TRBV7-8
abundance: many
CDR3aa: CASSFQTSGDSYEQYF
CDR3nt: TGTGCCAGCAGCTTCCAGACTAGCGGGGACTCCTACGAGCAGTACTTC

d_gene: .
j_gene: TRBJ2-2
v_gene: TRBV12-3/TRBV12-4
abundance: many
CDR3aa: CASSLNGNTGELFF
CDR3nt: TGTGCCAGCAGTTTGAATGGGAACACCGGGGAGCTGTTTTTT

d_gene: .
j_gene: TRBJ2-3
v_gene: TRBV5-4
abundance: .
CDR3aa: CASSLSTKGGTDTQYF
CDR3nt: TGTGCCAGCAGCTTGTCAACAAAGGGAGGCACAGATACGCAGTATTTT

d_gene: .
j_gene: TRBJ1-6
v_gene: TRBV25-1
abundance: many
CDR3aa: CASSGGYRPLHF
CDR3nt: TGTGCCAGCAGTGGGGGCTATAGACCCCTCCACTTT

d_gene: .
j_gene: TRBJ1-5
v_gene: TRBV28
abundance: many
CDR3aa: CASRADRDAQPQHF
CDR3nt: TGTGCCAGCAGAGCAGACCGGGACGCCCAGCCCCAGCATTTT

d_gene: .
j_gene: TRBJ1-2
v_gene: TRBV29-1
abundance: few
CDR3aa: CSVVWGRGYTF
CDR3nt: TGCAGCGTTGTCTGGGGCAGAGGCTACACCTTC

d_gene: .
j_gene: TRBJ2-5
v_gene: TRBV7-2
abundance: many
CDR3aa: CASSLTTRTAKETQYF
CDR3nt: TGTGCCAGCAGCTTAACGACCAGGACTGCCAAAGAGACCCAGTACTTC

d_gene: .
j_gene: TRBJ1-1
v_gene: TRBV6-5
abundance: many
CDR3aa: CASRIDSGTTEAFF
CDR3nt: TGTGCCAGCAGGATAGACAGTGGGACAACTGAAGCTTTCTTT

d_gene: .
j_gene: TRBJ1-2
v_gene: TRBV19
abundance: .
CDR3aa: CASSMTGERNYGYTF
CDR3nt: TGTGCCAGTAGTATGACGGGGGAGAGGAACTATGGCTACACCTTC

d_gene: .
j_gene: TRBJ1-1
v_gene: TRBV12-3/TRBV12-4
abundance: many
CDR3aa: CASSPGRRGMNTEAFF
CDR3nt: TGTGCCAGCAGCCCGGGACGGAGGGGCATGAACACTGAAGCTTTCTTT

d_gene: TRBD1
j_gene: TRBJ1-1
v_gene: TRBV7-9
abundance: many
CDR3aa: CASSKQGGTEAFF
CDR3nt: TGTGCCAGCAGCAAACAGGGGGGCACTGAAGCTTTCTTT

d_gene: TRBD2
j_gene: TRBJ2-1
v_gene: TRBV4-1
abundance: many
CDR3aa: CASSQPGLAGEQFF
CDR3nt: TGCGCCAGCAGCCAACCAGGACTAGCTGGTGAGCAGTTCTTC

d_gene: TRBD2
j_gene: TRBJ2-1
v_gene: TRBV28
abundance: many
CDR3aa: CASSPPRGGAGEQFF
CDR3nt: TGTGCCAGCAGTCCCCCTCGCGGGGGGGCCGGTGAGCAGTTCTTC

d_gene: .
j_gene: TRBJ1-2
v_gene: TRBV7-8
abundance: many
CDR3aa: CASSSDSGTNYGYTF
CDR3nt: TGTGCCAGCAGCTCAGACAGCGGCACTAACTATGGCTACACCTTC

d_gene: .
j_gene: TRBJ1-2
v_gene: TRBV29-1
abundance: .
CDR3aa: CSVTWGSYGYTF
CDR3nt: TGCAGCGTCACTTGGGGGTCCTATGGCTACACCTTC

d_gene: .
j_gene: TRBJ2-5
v_gene: TRBV11-2
abundance: .
CDR3aa: CASSFAGVAGEALYF
CDR3nt: TGTGCCAGCAGTTTTGCAGGGGTTGCGGGAGAGGCCCTGTACTTC

d_gene: .
j_gene: TRBJ2-3
v_gene: TRBV2
abundance: .
CDR3aa: CATRTDTDTQYF
CDR3nt: TGTGCCACTAGGACAGACACAGATACGCAGTATTTT

d_gene: TRBD1
j_gene: TRBJ2-7
v_gene: TRBV5-1
abundance: many
CDR3aa: CASSLGQGNNNEQYF
CDR3nt: TGCGCCAGCAGCTTGGGACAGGGAAATAATAACGAGCAGTACTTC

d_gene: TRBD1
j_gene: TRBJ1-1
v_gene: TRBV20-1
abundance: many
CDR3aa: CSAWGQWVGEAFF
CDR3nt: TGCAGTGCCTGGGGACAGTGGGTGGGTGAAGCTTTCTTT

d_gene: .
j_gene: TRBJ1-3
v_gene: TRBV6-5
abundance: many
CDR3aa: CASSYSISGSGNTIYF
CDR3nt: TGTGCCAGCAGTTACTCGATTTCTGGCTCCGGAAACACCATATATTTT

d_gene: .
j_gene: TRBJ1-1
v_gene: TRBV5-1
abundance: .
CDR3aa: CASGDPGMATEAFF
CDR3nt: TGCGCCAGCGGGGACCCGGGGATGGCCACTGAAGCTTTCTTT

d_gene: .
j_gene: TRBJ1-1
v_gene: TRBV10-3
abundance: .
CDR3aa: CAISETGTEAFF
CDR3nt: TGTGCCATCAGTGAGACAGGAACTGAAGCTTTCTTT

d_gene: .
j_gene: TRBJ1-5
v_gene: TRBV20-1
abundance: few
CDR3aa: CSATDRWRGNQPQHF
CDR3nt: TGCAGTGCGACGGACCGCTGGAGGGGCAATCAGCCCCAGCATTTT

d_gene: .
j_gene: TRBJ1-6
v_gene: TRBV2
abundance: .
CDR3aa: CASSERSPLHF
CDR3nt: TGTGCCAGCAGTGAAAGGTCACCCCTCCACTTT

d_gene: .
j_gene: TRBJ2-3
v_gene: TRBV12-3/TRBV12-4
abundance: many
CDR3aa: CASLYGSTDTQYF
CDR3nt: TGTGCCAGCCTTTACGGGAGCACAGATACGCAGTATTTT

d_gene: .
j_gene: TRBJ1-1
v_gene: TRBV20-1
abundance: many
CDR3aa: CSASWGNTEAFF
CDR3nt: TGCAGTGCAAGTTGGGGGAACACTGAAGCTTTCTTT

d_gene: .
j_gene: TRBJ1-1
v_gene: TRBV28
abundance: .
CDR3aa: CASRALPGAGEAFF
CDR3nt: TGTGCCAGCAGGGCACTCCCGGGGGCCGGTGAAGCTTTCTTT

d_gene: .
j_gene: TRBJ2-3
v_gene: TRBV20-1
abundance: .
CDR3aa: CSARGTPTSTDTQYF
CDR3nt: TGCAGTGCTAGAGGGACACCTACTAGCACAGATACGCAGTATTTT

d_gene: .
j_gene: TRBJ1-5
v_gene: TRBV5-1
abundance: .
CDR3aa: CASSSSGGSNQPQHF
CDR3nt: TGCGCCAGCAGCTCCTCCGGGGGAAGCAATCAGCCCCAGCATTTT